This T cell receptor (beta chain) was profiled in a study of T cell repertoires in cytomegalovirus infection. Notes on this clonotype: Its antigen is undetermined.

The CDR3 runs 14 residues. V shed 0 bases and J shed 3 bases, with 9 bases lying between them. In germline, CDR1 is ENHRY, CDR2 SYGVKD. Each CDR3 protein is one row after TCRdb ran MiXCR on the reads. The repertoire has around 800,000 distinct CDR3 sequences, 32% of them found once; the top ten carry roughly an eighth. The origin of this receptor is a human donor in good health (CMV status not recorded). Some clones in this sample may be carry-over from other donors' samples. This material consisted of cultured CD8+ T cells from PBMCs, taken from culture after CMV antigen stimulation. The gene calls are TRBV10-3 and TRBJ2-7; maybe TRBD2 (5 bases). The CDR3 region is CAISESSGSYEQYF. The CDR3 DNA sequence: TGTGCCATCAGTGAGTCGAGCGGCAGCTACGAGCAGTACTTC.